A single sample gave rise to the 26 T cell receptor beta chains below, sequenced in a study of blood T cells in healthy people across ages. A sample-barcoded 5' primer and a J-beta primer mix were used in a second PCR of about 6 to 12 cycles. TCRdb re-called the 5' RACE reads with MiXCR, one entry per CDR3 protein. This table has about 1.4 million distinct CDR3 sequences, roughly 64% appearing once. The sample comprised blood. Every receptor here comes from a man between 18 and 35 years old in good health.

The V call is TRBV29-1, the J call TRBJ1-1, with D uncertain. The CDR3 runs to 14 residues. The ends were cut back, 6 bases at V and 3 bases at J, with 17 bases in the middle. Germline V gene lookup returns CDR1 SQVTM and CDR2 ANQGSEA. The CDR3 DNA sequence: TGCAGCGTCCAACGATCTTATAGAGACACTGAAGCTTTCTTT. This translates into CSVQRSYRDTEAFF.

J is TRBJ2-1 and V is TRBV7-9; 9 bases are shared with TRBD2. CDR1 is SEHNR and CDR2 is FQNEAQ in the germline V gene (reference sequence). The CDR3 sequence is 16 residues long. Trimming removed 3 bases from V and 3 bases from J; junction bases left unmatched: 6. This CDR3 is CASSFEAGGRYNEQFF. DNA of the CDR3: TGTGCCAGCAGCTTTGAGGCGGGAGGGCGCTACAATGAGCAGTTCTTC.

The chain carries TRBV21-1 and TRBJ2-5; TRBD1 is taken as the D call from the table, unchecked against the DNA. Near its end, the DNA agrees better with TRBJ2-1, so the J call may be wrong. TRBV21-1 is a pseudogene. The CDR3 extends over 16 amino acids. In nucleotides, the CDR3 is TGTGCCAGCAGCCGGGGTGACGGGCGCTGCAAAGAGACCCAGTTCTTC. Translating gives CASSRGDGRCKETQFF.

The J gene is TRBJ2-3, the V gene TRBV15, with 11 bases lining up with TRBD2. J was trimmed by 4 bases and V by 0 bases; bases with no gene match: 6. Germline values: CDR1 LNHNV, CDR2 YYDKDF (reference sequence). The CDR3 runs 17 residues. The CDR3 DNA sequence: TGTGCCACCAGCAGAGAAAGGACTAGCGGGCCCGCAGATACGCAGTATTTT. This gives the protein CATSRERTSGPADTQYF.

The sample holds a few counts of this clonotype. This chain joins TRBV4-1 and TRBJ2-1; 7 bases fit TRBD2. This CDR3 is built from 11 residues. Per germline, CDR1 MGHRA and CDR2 YSYEKL. This chain's CDR3 is CATGAGSQQFF. CDR3 in DNA: TGCGCTACCGGAGCGGGGTCGCAGCAGTTCTTC.

The J gene is TRBJ2-7, the V gene TRBV21-1; the table's D call, TRBD1, has no DNA check behind it. TRBV21-1 is given as a pseudogene. The CDR3 totals 17 residues. The CDR3 sequence: CASTKLGVTGGVYEQYF. The CDR3 DNA follows: TGTGCCAGCACCAAATTGGGTGTTACAGGGGGTGTATACGAGCAGTACTTC.

The rearrangement uses TRBV12-5 and TRBJ2-1; maybe TRBD1 (5 bases). Germline CDR1 and CDR2: LGHNT and FRNRAP. Trimming pared 0 bases from V and 10 bases from J, leaving 22 bases between. The CDR3 extends over 17 amino acids. The CDR3 coding sequence is TGTGCTAGTGGTTTGGTAGATCCGGACGGACAATCCTACGAGCAGTTCTTC. Protein product: CASGLVDPDGQSYEQFF.

The V and J genes are TRBV2 and TRBJ2-3; D might be TRBD1 or TRBD2, each matching 5 bases. The CDR3 covers 13 residues. Deletions cut 7 bases from V and 2 bases from J, with 10 bases between. Germline V gene sequence: CDR1 SNHLY, CDR2 FYNNEI. The CDR3 loop is CASIRENTDTQYF. The CDR3 DNA is TGTGCCAGCATCAGGGAGAACACAGATACGCAGTATTTT.

The gene calls are TRBV10-3 and TRBJ2-7; D unresolved. V was clipped by 5 bases and J by 3 bases, with 8 bases between them. Germline lookup yields CDR1 ENHRY and CDR2 SYGVKD. There are 12 residues in the CDR3. CDR3 coding DNA: TGTGCCATCAGTAAGGACGACTACGAGCAGTACTTC. Protein product: CAISKDDYEQYF.

The rearrangement links TRBV5-1 to TRBJ2-4; D uncertain. Trimming removed 1 base from V and 3 bases from J, with 14 bases in between. Germline loops: CDR1 SGHRS, CDR2 YFSETQ. This CDR3 is built from 16 residues. This chain's CDR3 is CASSLYTFEYKNIQYF. For the CDR3, the DNA is TGCGCCAGCAGCTTGTACACGTTCGAGTACAAAAACATTCAGTACTTC.

The rearrangement joins TRBV4-1 to TRBJ1-1; a possible D gene is TRBD1 (5 bases). CDR1 is MGHRA, CDR2 YSYEKL, per germline. This CDR3 contains 15 residues. V was trimmed by 4 bases and J by 1 base, leaving 13 bases between them. The CDR3 region is CASSLVRGPNTEAFF. The DNA for the CDR3 is TGCGCCAGCAGCCTTGTAAGGGGCCCGAACACTGAAGCTTTCTTT.

This clonotype showed up just once. The chain combines TRBV5-5 with TRBJ1-6; TRBD1 might be the D (5 bases). The length of the CDR3 is 16 residues. V lost 2 bases to trimming and J lost 3 bases, with 12 bases between them. Germline V lookup: CDR1 SGHKS, CDR2 YYEKEE (reference sequence). CDR3 protein: CASSLRDGFYNSPLHF. CDR3 DNA sequence: TGTGCCAGCAGCTTACGGGACGGATTCTATAATTCACCCCTCCACTTT.

The rearrangement uses TRBV30 and TRBJ2-3, with 7 bases lining up with TRBD2. V was pared by 5 bases and J by 0 bases, with 8 bases of the junction left unmatched. The CDR3 runs to 15 residues. The germline CDR1 and CDR2 sequences are GTSNPN and SVGIG (reference sequence). CDR3 nucleotide sequence: TGTGCCTGGTTAGGTATCGGGGGGAGCACAGATACGCAGTATTTT. Protein sequence: CAWLGIGGSTDTQYF.

Worth noting for this clonotype: At one boundary the junction diverges from the germline segment, which might be a read error. The chain is built from TRBV10-3 and TRBJ2-5; possibly TRBD1 for D (5 bases). The J call may be wrong; the DNA end is better matched by TRBJ2-7. CDR3 length equals 13 residues. Germline V gene sequence: CDR1 ENHRY, CDR2 SYGVKD. This CDR3 is CAIGDRRNYEQYF. The CDR3 DNA sequence: TGTGCCATCGGTGACAGACGAAACTACGAGCAGTACTTC.

This clonotype was found a few times. The chain couples TRBV10-3 to TRBJ2-7; 8 bases line up with TRBD1. Germline CDR1 reads ENHRY; CDR2 reads SYGVKD. This CDR3 has 13 residues. Trimming removed 6 bases from V and 4 bases from J; junction bases left unmatched: 5. CDR3 sequence: CAISLGQAYEQYF. Written as DNA, the CDR3 is TGTGCCATCAGCTTGGGACAGGCTTACGAGCAGTACTTC.

The genes are TRBV2 and TRBJ1-2; D is undetermined. CDR3 length: 12 amino acids. V shed 11 bases and J shed 5 bases, with 15 bases lying between them. Germline loops: CDR1 SNHLY, CDR2 FYNNEI. Here the CDR3 reads CARRGREYGYTF. Here the CDR3 DNA reads TGTGCCCGACGAGGGAGGGAGTATGGCTACACCTTC.

The genes are TRBV12-3 or TRBV12-4 and TRBJ2-3; TRBD2 matches at 7 bases. Trimming removed 7 bases from V and 0 bases from J; junction bases left unmatched: 7. This CDR3 is 15 amino acids long. The CDR3 DNA reads TGTGCCAGCAAAGGCTCTAGCGGTAGCACAGATACGCAGTATTTT. Residues: CASKGSSGSTDTQYF.

This clonotype was observed a handful of times. This rearrangement joins TRBV29-1 to TRBJ2-4; D is undetermined. The DNA end lines up better with TRBJ2-7; the J call may be wrong. The germline V gene has CDR1 SQVTM and CDR2 ANQGSEA. The CDR3 is 13 residues long. The CDR3 loop reads CSAGSRQIYEQYF. The CDR3 region has the DNA TGCAGCGCCGGGTCGCGGCAGATCTACGAGCAGTACTTC.

The table lists this clonotype with a few counts. The V gene is TRBV2, the J gene TRBJ2-7; the match to TRBD1 covers 9 bases. From germline, CDR1 is SNHLY and CDR2 FYNNEI. The CDR3 is made up of 14 amino acids. V dropped 9 bases and J dropped 0; count of bases not matched to a gene: 6. CDR3 sequence: CASMGTGPSYEQYF. Written as DNA, the CDR3 is TGTGCCAGTATGGGGACAGGGCCCTCCTACGAGCAGTACTTC.

The table lists this clonotype with a few counts. CDR3 loop: CSAPRPYNEQFF. In DNA form, the CDR3 reads TGCAGTGCTCCCAGACCTTACAATGAGCAGTTCTTC. The genes are TRBV20-1 and TRBJ2-1; D is unclear. V was cut by 5 bases and J by 4 bases, with 9 bases left in between. The CDR3 sequence is 12 residues long. Germline CDR1 DFQATT, CDR2 SNEGSKA (reference sequence).

The genes are TRBV12-3 or TRBV12-4 and TRBJ1-2; D is possibly TRBD1 (6 bases). V was trimmed by 5 bases and J by 7 bases, leaving 14 bases between them. The CDR3 loop spans 13 amino acids. CDR3 sequence (DNA): TGTGCCAGCAGTCCGGACAGTTCCCGTGGCTACACCTTC. Protein: CASSPDSSRGYTF.

This clonotype was recorded only once. The V gene is TRBV3-1, the J gene TRBJ2-3, with a possible D match to TRBD1 (6 bases). This CDR3 is 15 amino acids long. V was trimmed by 0 bases and J by 6 bases, leaving 13 bases between them. Per the germline V gene, CDR1 is LGHDT and CDR2 is YNNKEL (reference sequence). The CDR3, as DNA: TGTGCCAGCAGCCAAGACACTACAGGGTTCGATACGCAGTATTTT. Its protein product is CASSQDTTGFDTQYF.

V and J are TRBV5-1 and TRBJ2-1, with TRBD2 as a possible D gene (5 bases). Trimming cost V 1 base and J 10 bases, with 15 bases left between them. Germline V CDR1 and CDR2: SGHRS, YFSETQ. The CDR3 runs 14 residues. CDR3 in DNA: TGCGCCAGCAGCTTGTTTGTTGGACTGGGGGAGCAGTTCTTC. It specifies CASSLFVGLGEQFF.

The chain has TRBV6-5 and TRBJ2-1; TRBD1 matches 8 bases. The CDR3 sequence is 15 residues long. With V trimmed by 1 base and J by 8 bases, 7 bases remained unmatched. Germline-derived CDR1 and CDR2 are MNHEY and SVGAGI. The CDR3 region has the DNA TGTGCCAGCAGTTACTACGCAGGGGGCGGTGATGAGCAGTTCTTC. Encoded protein: CASSYYAGGGDEQFF.

The chain carries TRBV6-2 or TRBV6-3 and TRBJ2-1, with D possibly being TRBD1 (5 bases). Germline values: CDR1 MNHEY, CDR2 SVGEGT. V shed 7 bases and J shed 1 base, with 14 bases lying between them. The CDR3 contains 15 residues. CDR3 sequence: CASTKSRESYNEQFF. Written as DNA, the CDR3 is TGTGCCAGCACAAAGAGCAGGGAATCCTACAATGAGCAGTTCTTC.

The chain employs TRBV29-1 and TRBJ1-1; weak D call: TRBD1 (6 bases). This CDR3 contains 13 residues. CDR1 and CDR2 from the germline V gene are SQVTM and ANQGSEA. Trimming shortened V by 5 bases and J by 5 bases, and 15 bases separated the two germline ends. As DNA, the CDR3 is TGCAGCGTTCTGGGGGCCAGGGTTACTGAAGCTTTCTTT. This translates into CSVLGARVTEAFF.